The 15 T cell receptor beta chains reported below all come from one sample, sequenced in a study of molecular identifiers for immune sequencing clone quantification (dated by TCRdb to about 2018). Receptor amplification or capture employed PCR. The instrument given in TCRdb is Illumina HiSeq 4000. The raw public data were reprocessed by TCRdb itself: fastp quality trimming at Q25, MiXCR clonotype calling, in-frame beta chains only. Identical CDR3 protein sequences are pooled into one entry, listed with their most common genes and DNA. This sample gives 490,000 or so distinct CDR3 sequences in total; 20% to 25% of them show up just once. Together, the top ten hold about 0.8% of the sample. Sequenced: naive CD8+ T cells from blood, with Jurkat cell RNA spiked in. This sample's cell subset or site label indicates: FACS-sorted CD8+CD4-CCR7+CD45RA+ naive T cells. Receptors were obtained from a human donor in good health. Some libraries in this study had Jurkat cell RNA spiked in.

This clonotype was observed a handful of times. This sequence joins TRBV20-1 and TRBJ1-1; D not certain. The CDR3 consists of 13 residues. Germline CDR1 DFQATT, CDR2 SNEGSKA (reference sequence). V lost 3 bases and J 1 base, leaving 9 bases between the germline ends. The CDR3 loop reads CSASGQKNTEAFF. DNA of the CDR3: TGCAGTGCTAGTGGGCAGAAGAACACTGAAGCTTTCTTT.

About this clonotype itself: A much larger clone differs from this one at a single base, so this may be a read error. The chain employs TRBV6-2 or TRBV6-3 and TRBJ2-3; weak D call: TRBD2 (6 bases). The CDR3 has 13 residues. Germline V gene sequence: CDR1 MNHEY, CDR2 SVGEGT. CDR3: CAGSYNGGDTQYF. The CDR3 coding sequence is TGTGCCGGCAGTTACAACGGGGGAGATACGCAGTATTTT.

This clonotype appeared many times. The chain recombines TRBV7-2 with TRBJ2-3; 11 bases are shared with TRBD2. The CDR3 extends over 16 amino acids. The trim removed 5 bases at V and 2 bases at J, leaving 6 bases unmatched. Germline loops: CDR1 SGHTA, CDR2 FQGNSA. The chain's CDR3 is CASSGLAGGFTDTQYF. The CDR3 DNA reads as TGTGCCAGCAGCGGTCTAGCGGGGGGTTTCACAGATACGCAGTATTTT.

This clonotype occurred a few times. The CDR3 spells CASSPGWGSRAPGTQYF. CDR3 nucleotide sequence: TGTGCCAGCAGCCCAGGTTGGGGGTCCAGGGCTCCAGGTACGCAGTATTTT. V is TRBV14 and J is TRBJ2-3; D is perhaps TRBD1 or TRBD2 (5 bases each). Germline CDR1 SGHDN, CDR2 FVKESK. There are 17 residues in the CDR3. The V end was cut by 4 bases, the J end by 8 bases, with 25 bases between.

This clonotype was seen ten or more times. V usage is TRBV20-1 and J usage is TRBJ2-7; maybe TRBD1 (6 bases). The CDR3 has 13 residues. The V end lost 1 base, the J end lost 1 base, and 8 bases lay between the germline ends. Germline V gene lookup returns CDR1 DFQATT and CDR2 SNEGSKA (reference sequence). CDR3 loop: CSARARGSYEQYF. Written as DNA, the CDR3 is TGCAGTGCTAGAGCTAGGGGGTCCTACGAGCAGTACTTC.

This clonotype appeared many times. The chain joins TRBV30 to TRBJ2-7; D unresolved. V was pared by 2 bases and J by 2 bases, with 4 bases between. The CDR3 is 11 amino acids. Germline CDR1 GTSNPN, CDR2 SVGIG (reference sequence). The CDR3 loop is CAWSPAYEQYF. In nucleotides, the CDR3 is TGTGCCTGGAGTCCCGCCTACGAGCAGTACTTC.

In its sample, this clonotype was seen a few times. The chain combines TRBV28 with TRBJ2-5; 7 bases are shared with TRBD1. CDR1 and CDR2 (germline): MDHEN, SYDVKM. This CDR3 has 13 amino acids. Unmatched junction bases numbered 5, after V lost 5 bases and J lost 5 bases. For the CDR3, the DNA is TGTGCCAGCAGTACGGGACAGTCGGAGACCCAGTACTTC. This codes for CASSTGQSETQYF.

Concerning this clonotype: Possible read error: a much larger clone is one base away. DNA for the CDR3: TGTGCCAGCGGTTACACACCGCTCTCTGGAAACACCATATATTTT. Protein sequence: CASGYTPLSGNTIYF. The chain joins TRBV6-5 to TRBJ1-3; D is undetermined. There are 15 residues in the CDR3. The germline gives CDR1 MNHEY, CDR2 SVGAGI.

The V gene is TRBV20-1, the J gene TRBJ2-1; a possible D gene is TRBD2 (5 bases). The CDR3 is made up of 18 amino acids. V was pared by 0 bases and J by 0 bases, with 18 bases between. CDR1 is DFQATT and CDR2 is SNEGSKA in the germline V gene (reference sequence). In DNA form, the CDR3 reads TGCAGTGCTAGAGATCAAGGGTCGACGGGGAGCTCCTACAATGAGCAGTTCTTC. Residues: CSARDQGSTGSSYNEQFF.

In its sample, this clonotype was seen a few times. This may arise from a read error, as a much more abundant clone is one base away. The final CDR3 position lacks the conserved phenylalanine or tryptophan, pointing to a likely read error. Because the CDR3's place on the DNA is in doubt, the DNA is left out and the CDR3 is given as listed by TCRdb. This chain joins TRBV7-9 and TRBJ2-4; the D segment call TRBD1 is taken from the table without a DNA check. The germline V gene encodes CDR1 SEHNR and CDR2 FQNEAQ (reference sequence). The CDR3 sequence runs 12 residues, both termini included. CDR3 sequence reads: CASSTLQGVEYL.

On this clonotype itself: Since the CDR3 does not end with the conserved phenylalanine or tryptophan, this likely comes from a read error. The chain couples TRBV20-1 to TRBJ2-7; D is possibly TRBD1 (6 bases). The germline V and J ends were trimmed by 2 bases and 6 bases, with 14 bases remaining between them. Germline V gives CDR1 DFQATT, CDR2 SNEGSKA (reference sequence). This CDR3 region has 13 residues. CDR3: CSARRATGTEQYS. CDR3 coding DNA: TGCAGTGCTAGACGGGCGACAGGTACCGAGCAGTACTCC.

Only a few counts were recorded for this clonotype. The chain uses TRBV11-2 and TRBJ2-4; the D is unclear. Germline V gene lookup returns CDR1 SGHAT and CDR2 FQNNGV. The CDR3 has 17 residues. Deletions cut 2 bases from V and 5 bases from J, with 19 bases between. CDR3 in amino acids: CASSLFSFEATQNIQYF. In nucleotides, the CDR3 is TGTGCCAGCAGCTTATTTAGTTTTGAGGCCACTCAAAACATTCAGTACTTC.

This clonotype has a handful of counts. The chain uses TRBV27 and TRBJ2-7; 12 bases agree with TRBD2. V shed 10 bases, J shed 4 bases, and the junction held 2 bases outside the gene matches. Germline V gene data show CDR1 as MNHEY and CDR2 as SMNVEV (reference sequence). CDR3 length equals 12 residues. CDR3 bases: TGTGCCACTAGCGGGGGGGCTTACGAGCAGTACTTC. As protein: CATSGGAYEQYF.

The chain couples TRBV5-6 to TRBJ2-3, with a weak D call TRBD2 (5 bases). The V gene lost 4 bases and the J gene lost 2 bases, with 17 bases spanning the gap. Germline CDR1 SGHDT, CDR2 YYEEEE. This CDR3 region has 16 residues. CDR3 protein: CASSDRGLRYTDTQYF. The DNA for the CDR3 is TGTGCCAGCAGCGACCGAGGGTTGCGGTACACAGATACGCAGTATTTT.

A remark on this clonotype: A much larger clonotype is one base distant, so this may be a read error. The CDR3 DNA follows: TGTGCCAGCAGCTGGGGACAGGGATTCTACGTGCAGTACTTC. This translates into CASSWGQGFYVQYF. This chain joins TRBV6-5 and TRBJ2-7; 9 bases align to TRBD1. CDR3 size: 14 residues. The germline V gene encodes CDR1 MNHEY and CDR2 SVGAGI.